This entry lists 27 T cell receptor beta chains sequenced from one sample in a study of identical twins (dated by TCRdb to the mid-2010s). Library preparation employed 5' RACE. Sequencing was performed on an Illumina HiSeq 2000. In TCRdb, the public reads were trimmed at Q25 with fastp and aligned with MiXCR, with productive beta chains retained. One record per CDR3 amino acid sequence lists the most common genes and DNA. The sample data list hundreds of thousands of distinct CDR3 sequences, and 8% to 9% of these were observed just once. The ten largest account for 0.98% of the sample. These data also featured in a second study, about yellow fever vaccine responses in identical twins.

The sample consisted of PBMCs. The receptor source for this set is a young woman in good health.

This clonotype was seen repeatedly, ten times or more. This sequence joins TRBV12-3 or TRBV12-4 and TRBJ2-1; 7 nucleotides line up with TRBD2. This CDR3 contains 15 residues. The ends lost 6 bases at V and 3 bases at J; junction bases unmatched: 8. The chain's CDR3 is CASSRGGESYNEQFF. The CDR3 DNA reads as TGTGCCAGCAGCCGGGGAGGGGAGAGCTACAATGAGCAGTTCTTC.

V usage is TRBV20-1 and J usage is TRBJ1-5; D unresolved. Trimming pared 6 bases from V and 4 bases from J, leaving 13 bases between. In germline, CDR1 is DFQATT, CDR2 SNEGSKA (reference sequence). The CDR3 extends over 13 amino acids. The CDR3 DNA reads as TGCAGTGCCCTCATCCGCAATAATCAGCCCCAGCATTTT. It translates to CSALIRNNQPQHF.

This chain connects TRBV5-1 to TRBJ2-5; a weak D match, TRBD2 (5 bases). CDR3 length equals 12 residues. Germline loops: CDR1 SGHRS, CDR2 YFSETQ. V lost 7 bases, J lost 1 base, and 8 bases lay in between. DNA for the CDR3: TGCGCCAGCCGGCGGGCCCAAGAGACCCAGTACTTC. Its protein product is CASRRAQETQYF.

This clonotype was seen a few times. This chain joins TRBV5-1 and TRBJ1-6, with 10 positions matching TRBD1. The CDR3 is 15 residues long. V was clipped by 3 bases and J by 7 bases; unmatched bases: 4. CDR1 is SGHRS, CDR2 YFSETQ, per germline. The CDR3: CASSSDRGLNSPLHF. CDR3 coding DNA: TGCGCCAGCAGCTCGGACAGGGGGTTAAATTCACCCCTCCACTTT.

J is TRBJ2-7 and V is TRBV27; TRBD2 is a possible D gene (6 bases). The CDR3 runs to 15 residues. The germline V and J ends were trimmed by 6 bases and 0 bases, with 15 bases remaining between them. Germline lookup yields CDR1 MNHEY and CDR2 SMNVEV (reference sequence). CDR3 in DNA: TGTGCCAGCAGGGACGGGGGTCTAAGCTCCTACGAGCAGTACTTC. This codes for CASRDGGLSSYEQYF.

In this sample, this clonotype turned up a few times. CDR3 region: CASRGQAAQETQYF. The CDR3 nucleotides read TGTGCCAGCAGGGGACAGGCCGCACAAGAGACCCAGTACTTC. The chain couples TRBV6-1 to TRBJ2-5; 8 bases map to TRBD1. J lost 2 bases, V lost 6 bases, and 5 bases had no gene match. Per the germline V gene, CDR1 is MNHNS and CDR2 is SASEGT. The length of the CDR3 is 14 residues.

This clonotype was recorded many times. V is TRBV2 and J is TRBJ2-1; maybe TRBD2 (6 bases). This CDR3 spans 15 amino acids. V lost 6 bases and J 6 bases, leaving 18 bases between the germline ends. Per germline, CDR1 SNHLY and CDR2 FYNNEI. CDR3 sequence reads: CASRIGASDFNEQFF. For the CDR3, the DNA is TGTGCCAGCAGGATTGGGGCTAGCGATTTCAATGAGCAGTTCTTC.

This chain connects TRBV2 to TRBJ2-2; 8 bases map to TRBD2. The CDR3 extends over 15 amino acids. V trimming: 5 bases; J trimming: 3 bases; junction bases outside the gene matches: 5. Germline V gene sequence: CDR1 SNHLY, CDR2 FYNNEI. The CDR3 DNA is TGTGCCAGCAGTCCGGGGGGGAGTTACACCGGGGAGCTGTTTTTT. Its protein is CASSPGGSYTGELFF. Filled out from reference TRBV2 and TRBJ2-2, the complete variable domain reads EPEVTQTPSHQVTQMGQEVILRCVPISNHLYFYWYRQILGQKVEFLVSFYNNEISEKSEIFDDQFSVERPDGSNFTLKIRSTKLEDSAMYFCASSPGGSYTGELFFGEGSRLTVL.

The V call is TRBV24-1, the J call TRBJ2-1; TRBD2 is a possible D gene (6 bases). Trimming pared 5 bases from V and 0 bases from J, leaving 13 bases between. Germline V lookup: CDR1 KGHDR, CDR2 SFDVKD. This CDR3 has 16 amino acids. CDR3 in amino acids: CATSAGRPSSYNEQFF. The CDR3 coding sequence is TGTGCCACCAGTGCTGGGAGGCCTAGCTCCTACAATGAGCAGTTCTTC.

This clonotype showed up many times. The rearrangement joins TRBV10-3 to TRBJ2-1; 9 bases map to TRBD1. From germline, CDR1 is ENHRY and CDR2 SYGVKD. There are 12 residues in the CDR3. V shed 11 bases and J 8 bases; nucleotides not matched to a gene: 7. As DNA, the CDR3 is TGTGCCGCGACAGGGGGTAGGGATGAGCAGTTCTTC. It codes for CAATGGRDEQFF.

V usage is TRBV5-1 and J usage is TRBJ2-7; 10 bases line up with TRBD1. There are 15 residues in the CDR3. V gave up 1 base and J gave up 5 bases; unmatched junction bases: 6. Germline-derived CDR1 and CDR2 are SGHRS and YFSETQ. CDR3 region: CASSLRGTGADEQYF. The CDR3 DNA is TGCGCCAGCAGCTTGAGGGGGACAGGGGCCGACGAGCAGTACTTC.

The J gene is TRBJ2-2, the V gene TRBV7-2, with 9 bases matching TRBD2. Germline V gene data show CDR1 as SGHTA and CDR2 as FQGNSA. The CDR3 length is 14 residues. V trimming: 4 bases; J trimming: 7 bases; junction bases outside the gene matches: 4. The CDR3 loop is CASSSGLAVGELFF. In DNA form, the CDR3 reads TGTGCCAGCAGCTCGGGACTAGCAGTCGGGGAGCTGTTTTTT.

The sample holds a few counts of this clonotype. This rearrangement joins TRBV20-1 to TRBJ2-3; D could derive from TRBD1 or TRBD2 (5 bases each). This CDR3 is built from 12 residues. CDR1 and CDR2 from the germline V gene are DFQATT and SNEGSKA (reference sequence). V dropped 6 bases and J dropped 6 bases, with 13 bases sitting between them. The CDR3 sequence is CSASRDADTQYF. Here the CDR3 DNA reads TGCAGTGCGTCCCGGGACGCCGATACGCAGTATTTT.

The V gene is TRBV6-5, the J gene TRBJ2-3; D possibly matches TRBD1 or TRBD2 (6 bases each). Germline CDR1 reads MNHEY; CDR2 reads SVGAGI. The CDR3 sequence is 17 residues long. V lost 0 bases to trimming and J lost 0 bases, with 13 bases between them. The CDR3 bases are TGTGCCAGCAGTTACTCTTGGGCGGGACATAGCACAGATACGCAGTATTTT. It is translated as CASSYSWAGHSTDTQYF.

This clonotype was observed many times. The J gene is TRBJ2-3, the V gene TRBV6-1; 10 bases map to TRBD1. This CDR3 region has 14 residues. Looked up from germline, CDR1 is MNHNS and CDR2 is SASEGT. With 5 bases clipped from V and 6 bases from J, the junction kept 5 bases outside the gene matches. CDR3 protein: CASSRVTGGDTQYF. In DNA form, the CDR3 reads TGTGCCAGCAGTCGAGTGACAGGGGGCGATACGCAGTATTTT.

V usage is TRBV4-3 and J usage is TRBJ2-5; a weak D match, TRBD1 (5 bases). Germline CDR1 and CDR2: LGHNA and YSLEER. The CDR3 loop spans 15 amino acids. V lost 1 base and J 2 bases, leaving 11 bases between the germline ends. The CDR3 loop reads CASSQGGRGQETQYF. The CDR3 coding sequence is TGCGCCAGCAGCCAAGGGGGCAGAGGACAAGAGACCCAGTACTTC.

This clonotype has at least ten counts. This chain links TRBV12-3 or TRBV12-4 with TRBJ2-1, with 10 bases aligning to TRBD2. The junction had 11 bases not matched to a gene; V was cut back by 5 bases and J by 13 bases. The CDR3 covers 14 residues. The chain's CDR3 is CASSARRAGGYQFF. As DNA, the CDR3 is TGTGCCAGCAGTGCTCGGAGAGCGGGAGGGTATCAGTTCTTC.

This clonotype was recorded many times. The chain joins TRBV9 to TRBJ2-1, with 8 bases identical to TRBD1. Trimming at V came to 3 bases and at J to 7 bases, leaving 9 bases not matched to a gene. CDR3 length: 15 amino acids. Germline lookup yields CDR1 SGDLS and CDR2 YYNGEE. The CDR3 protein is CASSATGGVGNEQFF. In DNA form, the CDR3 reads TGTGCCAGCAGCGCTACAGGGGGAGTAGGAAATGAGCAGTTCTTC.

In this sample, this clonotype turned up many times. V gene TRBV12-3 or TRBV12-4 combines with J gene TRBJ2-3; a possible D gene is TRBD1 (6 bases). Trimming stripped 1 base from V and 6 bases from J, with 14 bases between. There are 15 residues in the CDR3. CDR3 nucleotide sequence: TGTGCCAGCAGTTTAGGGACAGCCTCATCGGATACGCAGTATTTT. This sequence encodes CASSLGTASSDTQYF.

This clonotype showed up just a few times. The V gene is TRBV20-1, the J gene TRBJ2-7; D remains ambiguous. Germline CDR1 is DFQATT and CDR2 is SNEGSKA (reference sequence). The CDR3 contains 12 residues. V lost 2 bases and J lost 3, with 8 bases in between. This chain's CDR3 is CSARFEGYEQYF. The CDR3 DNA reads as TGCAGTGCTAGATTCGAAGGCTACGAGCAGTACTTC.

This clonotype was observed many times. V is TRBV6-5 and J is TRBJ2-7, with D maybe TRBD2 (6 bases). The V gene lost 0 bases and the J gene lost 3 bases, with 15 bases spanning the gap. The germline CDR1 and CDR2 sequences are MNHEY and SVGAGI. The CDR3 contains 16 residues. The CDR3 region is CASSYSTSHGSYEQYF. Here the CDR3 DNA reads TGTGCCAGCAGTTACTCCACTAGCCATGGAAGCTACGAGCAGTACTTC.

This clonotype was picked up many times. This chain connects TRBV6-2 or TRBV6-3 to TRBJ2-7; 9 bases are a match to TRBD1. Losses at the gene ends were 6 bases for V and 1 base for J; bases not matched to a gene: 7. Germline CDR1 reads MNHEY; CDR2 reads SVGEGT. The CDR3 is made up of 15 amino acids. The CDR3 region is CASRDTGQGSYEQYF. The CDR3 nucleotides are TGTGCCAGCAGGGATACGGGACAGGGTTCCTACGAGCAGTACTTC.

The rearrangement uses TRBV6-1 and TRBJ2-7; the match to TRBD1 covers 9 bases. The CDR3 is made up of 14 amino acids. After removal of 6 bases from V and 1 base from J, the junction contained 4 bases not matched to a gene. In germline, CDR1 is MNHNS, CDR2 SASEGT. The CDR3 coding sequence is TGTGCCAGCAGAAGGGGACAGGGTTCCTACGAGCAGTACTTC. This gives the protein CASRRGQGSYEQYF.

J is TRBJ2-4 and V is TRBV28; 7 nucleotides line up with TRBD2. Per the germline V gene, CDR1 is MDHEN and CDR2 is SYDVKM. The length of the CDR3 is 15 residues. The trim removed 8 bases at V and 0 bases at J, leaving 7 bases unmatched. In DNA form, the CDR3 reads TGTGCCAGCCTTGAGCGGGGTTTAGCCAAAAACATTCAGTACTTC. This gives the protein CASLERGLAKNIQYF. Full variable domain (remainder filled in from reference TRBV28 and TRBJ2-4): DVKVTQSSRYLVKRTGEKVFLECVQDMDHENMFWYRQDPGLGLRLIYFSYDVKMKEKGDIPEGYSVSREKKERFSLILESASTNQTSMYLCASLERGLAKNIQYFGAGTRLSVL.

This clonotype was recorded at least ten times. The chain links TRBV4-1 to TRBJ1-2; 8 bases agree with TRBD1. Germline V lookup: CDR1 MGHRA, CDR2 YSYEKL. The CDR3 runs 15 residues. With V trimmed by 3 bases and J by 9 bases, 12 bases remained unmatched. The CDR3 here is CASSHPGGDLRSYTF. The CDR3 coding sequence is TGCGCCAGCAGCCATCCAGGGGGCGACCTTAGGAGCTACACCTTC.

This rearrangement joins TRBV13 to TRBJ2-1; D is possibly TRBD2 (6 bases). Germline V gives CDR1 PRHDT, CDR2 FYEKMQ (reference sequence). Trimming left V 5 bases short and J 7 bases short, with 24 bases between. The CDR3 spans 17 residues. The CDR3: CASSPPHGTRAGNEQFF. The CDR3 nucleotides are TGTGCCAGCAGCCCACCCCACGGGACCAGGGCGGGGAATGAGCAGTTCTTC.

This chain links TRBV5-1 with TRBJ2-1, with 7 positions matching TRBD2. Trimming at V came to 6 bases and at J to 0 bases, leaving 6 bases not matched to a gene. The CDR3 spans 15 residues. From germline, CDR1 is SGHRS and CDR2 YFSETQ. The CDR3 DNA reads TGCGCCAGCACCCGGAGCGGGGACTCCTACAATGAGCAGTTCTTC. Protein sequence: CASTRSGDSYNEQFF. Full variable domain (missing parts from reference TRBV5-1 and TRBJ2-1): KAGVTQTPRYLIKTRGQQVTLSCSPISGHRSVSWYQQTPGQGLQFLFEYFSETQRNKGNFPGRFSGRQFSNSRSEMNVSTLELGDSALYLCASTRSGDSYNEQFFGPGTRLTVL.